The entry that follows covers one T cell receptor (beta chain) sequence. What it binds is unknown. This specimen comes from a study of T cells in Graves' hyperthyroidism and ophthalmopathy. Background on the study: At the time of initial diagnosis and before any treatment, peripheral blood was collected. Study-wide points: In the blood, most expanded thyroid clonotypes above 0.001 appeared as well.

Amplification of TCR beta CDR3 regions used RNA as the template. TCR CDR3 underwent first-round RT-PCR with the HTBI primer set. MiXCR, applied by TCRdb to the multiplex PCR reads, yields one record per CDR3 protein. The sample comprises about 290,000 distinct CDR3 sequences, roughly an eighth of which are singletons, and 7.9% rests with the top ten. Stability of Graves' hyperthyroidism was defined as absent ophthalmopathy progression within 18 months. Uncontrolled infection, other autoimmune disease, pregnancy or lactation barred patients from enrollment. The CDR3 covers 14 residues. V shed 5 bases, J shed 3 bases, and the junction held 4 bases outside the gene matches. Germline V gene data show CDR1 as SGHAT and CDR2 as FQNNGV.

The sequenced material came from blood. V and J are TRBV11-2 and TRBJ2-7, with 10 bases lining up with TRBD1. The receptor comes from a woman aged 35 to 49 with Graves' hyperthyroidism. The CDR3 sequence is CASSVGQGSYEQYF. Here the CDR3 DNA reads TGTGCCAGCAGCGTGGGACAGGGGAGCTACGAGCAGTACTTC.